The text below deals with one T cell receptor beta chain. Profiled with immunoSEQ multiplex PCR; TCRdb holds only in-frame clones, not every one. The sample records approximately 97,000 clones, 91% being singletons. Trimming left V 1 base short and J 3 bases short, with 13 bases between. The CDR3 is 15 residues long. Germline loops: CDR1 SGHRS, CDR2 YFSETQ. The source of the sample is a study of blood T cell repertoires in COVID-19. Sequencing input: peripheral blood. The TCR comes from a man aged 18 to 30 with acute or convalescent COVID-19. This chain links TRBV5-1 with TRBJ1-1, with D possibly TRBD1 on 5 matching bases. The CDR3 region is CASSLYGGDDTEAFF. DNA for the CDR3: TGCGCCAGCAGCTTGTACGGGGGGGATGACACTGAAGCTTTCTTT.